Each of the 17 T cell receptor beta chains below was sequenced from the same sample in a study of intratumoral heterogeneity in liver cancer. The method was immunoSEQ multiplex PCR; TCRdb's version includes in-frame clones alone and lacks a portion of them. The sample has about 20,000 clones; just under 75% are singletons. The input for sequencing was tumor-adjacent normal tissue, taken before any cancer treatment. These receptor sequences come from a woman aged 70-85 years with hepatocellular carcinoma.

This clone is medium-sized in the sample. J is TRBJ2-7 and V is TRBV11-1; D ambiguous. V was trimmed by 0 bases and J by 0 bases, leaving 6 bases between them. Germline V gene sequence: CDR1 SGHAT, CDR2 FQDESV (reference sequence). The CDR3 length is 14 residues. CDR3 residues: CASSLAGSSYEQYF. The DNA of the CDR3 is TGTGCCAGCAGCTTAGCGGGAAGCTCCTACGAGCAGTACTTC.

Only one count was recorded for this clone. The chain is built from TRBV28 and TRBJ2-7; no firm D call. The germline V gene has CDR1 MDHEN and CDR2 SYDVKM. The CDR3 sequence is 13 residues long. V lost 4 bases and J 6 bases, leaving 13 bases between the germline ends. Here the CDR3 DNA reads TGTGCCAGCAGTTCCCCACCACGGGTCGAGCAGTACTTC. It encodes CASSSPPRVEQYF.

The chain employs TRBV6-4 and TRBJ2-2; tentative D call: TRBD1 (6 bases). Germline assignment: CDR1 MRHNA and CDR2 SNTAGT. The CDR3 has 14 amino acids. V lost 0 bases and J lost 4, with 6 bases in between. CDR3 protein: CASSDSGGTGELFF. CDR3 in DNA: TGTGCCAGCAGTGACTCAGGGGGCACCGGGGAGCTGTTTTTT.

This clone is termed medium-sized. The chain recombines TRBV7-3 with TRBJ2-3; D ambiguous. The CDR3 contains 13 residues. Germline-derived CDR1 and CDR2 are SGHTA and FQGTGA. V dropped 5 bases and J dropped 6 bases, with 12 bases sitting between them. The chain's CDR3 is CASSDGPSDTQYF. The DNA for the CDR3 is TGTGCCAGCAGCGATGGACCGTCCGATACGCAGTATTTT.

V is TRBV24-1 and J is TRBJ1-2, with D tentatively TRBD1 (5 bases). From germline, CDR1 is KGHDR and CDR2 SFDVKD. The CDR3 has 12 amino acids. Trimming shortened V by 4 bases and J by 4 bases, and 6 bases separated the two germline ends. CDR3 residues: CATSDRAYGYTF. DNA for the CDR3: TGTGCCACCAGTGACAGGGCCTATGGCTACACCTTC.

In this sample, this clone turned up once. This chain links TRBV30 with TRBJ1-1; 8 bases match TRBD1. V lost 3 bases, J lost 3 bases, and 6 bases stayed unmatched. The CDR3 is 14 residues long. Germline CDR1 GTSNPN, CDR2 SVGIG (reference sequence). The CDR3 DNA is TGTGCCTGGAGATGGACAGGGAAGGACACTGAAGCTTTCTTT. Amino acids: CAWRWTGKDTEAFF.

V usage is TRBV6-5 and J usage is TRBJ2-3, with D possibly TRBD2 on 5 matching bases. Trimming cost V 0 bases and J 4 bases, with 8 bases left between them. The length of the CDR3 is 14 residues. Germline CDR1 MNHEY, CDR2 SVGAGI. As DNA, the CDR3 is TGTGCCAGCAGTTACTCGAGGGCAGCAGATACGCAGTATTTT. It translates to CASSYSRAADTQYF.

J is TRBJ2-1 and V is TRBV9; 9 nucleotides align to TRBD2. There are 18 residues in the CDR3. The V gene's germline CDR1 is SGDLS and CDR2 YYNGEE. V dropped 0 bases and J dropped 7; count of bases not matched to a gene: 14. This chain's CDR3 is CASSVDWGWSSGSNEQFF. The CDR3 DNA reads TGTGCCAGCAGCGTAGATTGGGGGTGGAGTAGCGGGAGTAATGAGCAGTTCTTC.

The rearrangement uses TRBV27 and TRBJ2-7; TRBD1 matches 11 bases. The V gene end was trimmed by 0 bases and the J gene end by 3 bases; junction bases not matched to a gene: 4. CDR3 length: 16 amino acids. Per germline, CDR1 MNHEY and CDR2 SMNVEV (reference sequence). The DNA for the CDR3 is TGTGCCAGCAGTTTATCATTCGGGACAGGGGGCTACGAGCAGTACTTC. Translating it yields CASSLSFGTGGYEQYF.

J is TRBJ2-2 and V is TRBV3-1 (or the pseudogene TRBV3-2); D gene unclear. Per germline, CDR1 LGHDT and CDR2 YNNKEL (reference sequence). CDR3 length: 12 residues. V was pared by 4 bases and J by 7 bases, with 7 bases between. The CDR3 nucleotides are TGTGCCAGCAGCCGAGGAAGCGGGGAGCTGTTTTTT. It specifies CASSRGSGELFF.

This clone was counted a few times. CDR3 sequence: CAWSRAYNQPQHF. CDR3 DNA: TGTGCCTGGAGTCGGGCATACAATCAGCCCCAGCATTTT. The rearrangement links TRBV30 to TRBJ1-5; D is unclear. The length of the CDR3 is 13 residues. Germline loops: CDR1 GTSNPN, CDR2 SVGIG (reference sequence). Trimming left V 2 bases short and J 3 bases short, with 8 bases between. Complete variable domain (other parts from reference TRBV30 and TRBJ1-5): SQTIHQWPATLVQPVGSPLSLECTVEGTSNPNLYWYRQAAGRGLQLLFYSVGIGQISSEVPQNLSASRPQDRQFILSSKKLLLSDSGFYLCAWSRAYNQPQHFGDGTRLSIL.

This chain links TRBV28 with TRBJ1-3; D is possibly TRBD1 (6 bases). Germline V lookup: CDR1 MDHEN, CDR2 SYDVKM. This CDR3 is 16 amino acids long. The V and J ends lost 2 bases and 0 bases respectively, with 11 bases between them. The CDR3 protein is CASSLETGLSGNTIYF. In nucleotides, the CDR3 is TGTGCCAGCAGTTTAGAAACAGGGCTCTCTGGAAACACCATATATTTT.

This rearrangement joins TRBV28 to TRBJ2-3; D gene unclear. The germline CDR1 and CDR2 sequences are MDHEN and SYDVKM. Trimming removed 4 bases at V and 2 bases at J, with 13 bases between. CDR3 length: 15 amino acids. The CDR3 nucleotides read TGTGCCAGCAGTTCCCTAACGCACCACACAGATACGCAGTATTTT. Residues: CASSSLTHHTDTQYF.

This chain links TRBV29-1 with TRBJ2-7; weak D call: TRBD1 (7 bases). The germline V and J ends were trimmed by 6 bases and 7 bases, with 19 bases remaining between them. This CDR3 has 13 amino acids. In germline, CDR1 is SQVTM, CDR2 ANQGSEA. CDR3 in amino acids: CSVADRVEGEQYF. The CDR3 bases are TGCAGCGTCGCTGACAGGGTGGAGGGGGAGCAGTACTTC.

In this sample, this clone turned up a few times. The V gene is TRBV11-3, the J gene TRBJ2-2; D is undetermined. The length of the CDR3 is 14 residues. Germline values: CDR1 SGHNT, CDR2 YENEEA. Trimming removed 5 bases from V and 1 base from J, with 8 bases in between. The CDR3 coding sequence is TGTGCCAGCAGCATCGACGGGAACACCGGGGAGCTGTTTTTT. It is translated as CASSIDGNTGELFF.

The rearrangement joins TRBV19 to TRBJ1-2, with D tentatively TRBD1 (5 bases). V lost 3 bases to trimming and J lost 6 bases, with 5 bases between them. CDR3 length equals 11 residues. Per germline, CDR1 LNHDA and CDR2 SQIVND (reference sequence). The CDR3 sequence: CASSMGDGYTF. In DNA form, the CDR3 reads TGTGCCAGTAGTATGGGGGATGGCTACACCTTC.

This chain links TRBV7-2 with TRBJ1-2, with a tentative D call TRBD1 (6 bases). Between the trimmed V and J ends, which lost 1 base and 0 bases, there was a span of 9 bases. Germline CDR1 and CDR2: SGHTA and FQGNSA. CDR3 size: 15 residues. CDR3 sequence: CASSLVAGANYGYTF. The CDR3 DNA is TGTGCCAGCAGCTTAGTGGCAGGGGCTAACTATGGCTACACCTTC.